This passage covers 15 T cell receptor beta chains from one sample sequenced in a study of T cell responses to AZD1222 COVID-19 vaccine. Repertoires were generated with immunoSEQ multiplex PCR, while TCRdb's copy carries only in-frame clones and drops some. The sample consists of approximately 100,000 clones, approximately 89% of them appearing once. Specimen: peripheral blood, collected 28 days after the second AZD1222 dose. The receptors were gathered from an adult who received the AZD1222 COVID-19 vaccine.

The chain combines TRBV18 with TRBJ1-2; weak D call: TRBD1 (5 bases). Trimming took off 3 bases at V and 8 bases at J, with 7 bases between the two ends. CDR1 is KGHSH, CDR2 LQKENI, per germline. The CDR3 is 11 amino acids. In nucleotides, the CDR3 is TGTGCCAGCTCACCGGGGGACGGCTACACCTTC. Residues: CASSPGDGYTF.

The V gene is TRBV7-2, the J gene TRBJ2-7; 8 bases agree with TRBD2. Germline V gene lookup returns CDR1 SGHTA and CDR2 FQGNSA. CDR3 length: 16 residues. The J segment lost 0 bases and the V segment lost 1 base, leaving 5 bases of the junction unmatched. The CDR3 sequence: CASSLVAGTASYEQYF. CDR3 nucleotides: TGTGCCAGCAGCTTAGTAGCGGGGACTGCCTCCTACGAGCAGTACTTC.

The DNA for the CDR3 is TGCAGTGCTAGTGTGACAGGGGGGACCTATGGCTACACCTTC. As protein: CSASVTGGTYGYTF. The chain employs TRBV20-1 and TRBJ1-2; TRBD1 matches at 9 bases. This CDR3 comprises 14 residues. In germline, CDR1 is DFQATT, CDR2 SNEGSKA (reference sequence). After removal of 3 bases from V and 4 bases from J, the junction contained 6 bases not matched to a gene.

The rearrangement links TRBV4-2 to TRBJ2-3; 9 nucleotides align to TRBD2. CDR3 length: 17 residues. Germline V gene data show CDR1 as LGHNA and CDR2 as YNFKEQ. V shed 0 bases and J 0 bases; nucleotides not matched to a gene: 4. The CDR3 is CASSQEAGGLSTDTQYF. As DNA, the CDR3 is TGTGCCAGCAGCCAAGAAGCGGGAGGACTTAGCACAGATACGCAGTATTTT.

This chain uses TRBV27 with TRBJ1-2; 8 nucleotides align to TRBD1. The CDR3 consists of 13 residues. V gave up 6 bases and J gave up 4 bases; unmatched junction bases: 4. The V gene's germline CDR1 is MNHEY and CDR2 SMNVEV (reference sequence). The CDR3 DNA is TGTGCCAGCAGGCCCACAGGGGGCTATGGCTACACCTTC. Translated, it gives CASRPTGGYGYTF.

The CDR3 coding sequence is TGTGCCACCAGTGAGAGGACTAGCGGACGGGAGCAGTTCTTC. It yields the protein CATSERTSGREQFF. The chain combines TRBV24-1 with TRBJ2-1, with TRBD2 matching 10 bases. Germline CDR1 KGHDR, CDR2 SFDVKD. The CDR3 is made up of 14 amino acids. V was clipped by 4 bases and J by 10 bases; unmatched bases: 6.

CDR3 protein: CASTPRGIYGYTF. The DNA for the CDR3 is TGTGCCAGCACCCCCCGTGGGATATATGGCTACACCTTC. The rearrangement joins TRBV6-5 to TRBJ1-2; D is uncertain. The V and J ends lost 7 bases and 5 bases respectively, with 14 bases between them. The CDR3 is made up of 13 amino acids. In germline, CDR1 is MNHEY, CDR2 SVGAGI.

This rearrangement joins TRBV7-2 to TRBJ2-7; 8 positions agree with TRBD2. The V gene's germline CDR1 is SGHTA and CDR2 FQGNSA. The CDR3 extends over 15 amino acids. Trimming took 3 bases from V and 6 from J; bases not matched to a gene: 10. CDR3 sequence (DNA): TGTGCCAGCAGCTTCCAGCGGGGGACCCCGGCCGAGCAGTACTTC. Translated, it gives CASSFQRGTPAEQYF.

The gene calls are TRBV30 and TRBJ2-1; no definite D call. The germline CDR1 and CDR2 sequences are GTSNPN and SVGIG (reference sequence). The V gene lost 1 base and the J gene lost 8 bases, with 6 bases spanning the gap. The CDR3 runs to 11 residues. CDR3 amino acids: CAWSGAYEQFF. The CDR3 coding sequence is TGTGCCTGGAGTGGGGCGTATGAGCAGTTCTTC.

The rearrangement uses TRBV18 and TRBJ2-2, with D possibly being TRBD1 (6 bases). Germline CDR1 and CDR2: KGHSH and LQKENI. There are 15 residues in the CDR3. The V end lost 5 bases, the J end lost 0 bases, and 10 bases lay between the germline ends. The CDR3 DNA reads TGTGCCAGCTCAAAGGGGGTGTCGAACACCGGGGAGCTGTTTTTT. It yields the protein CASSKGVSNTGELFF. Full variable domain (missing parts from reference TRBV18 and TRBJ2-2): NAGVMQNPRHLVRRRGQEARLRCSPMKGHSHVYWYRQLPEEGLKFMVYLQKENIIDESGMPKERFSAEFPKEGPSILRIQQVVRGDSAAYFCASSKGVSNTGELFFGEGSRLTVL.

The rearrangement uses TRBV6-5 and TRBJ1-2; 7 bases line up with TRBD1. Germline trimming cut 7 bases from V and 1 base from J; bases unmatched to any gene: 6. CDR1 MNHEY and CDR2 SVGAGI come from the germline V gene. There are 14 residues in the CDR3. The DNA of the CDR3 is TGTGCCAGCAACCCGGGACAGTTTAACTATGGCTACACCTTC. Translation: CASNPGQFNYGYTF.

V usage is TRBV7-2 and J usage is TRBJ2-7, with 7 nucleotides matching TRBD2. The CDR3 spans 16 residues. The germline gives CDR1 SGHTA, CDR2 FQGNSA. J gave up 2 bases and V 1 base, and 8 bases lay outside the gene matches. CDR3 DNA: TGTGCCAGCAGCTTAGTTATGGCTAGCGGACCCTACGAGCAGTACTTC. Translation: CASSLVMASGPYEQYF.

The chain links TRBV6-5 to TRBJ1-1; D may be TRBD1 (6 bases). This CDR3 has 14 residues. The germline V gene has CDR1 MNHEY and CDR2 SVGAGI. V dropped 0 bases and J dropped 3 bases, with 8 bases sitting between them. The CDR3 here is CASSYSRGDTEAFF. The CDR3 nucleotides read TGTGCCAGCAGTTACTCGAGGGGGGACACTGAAGCTTTCTTT.

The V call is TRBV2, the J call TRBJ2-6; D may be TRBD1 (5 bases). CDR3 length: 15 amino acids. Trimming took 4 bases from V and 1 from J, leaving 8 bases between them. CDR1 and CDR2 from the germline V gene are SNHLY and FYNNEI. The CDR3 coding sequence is TGTGCCAGCAGTGGACAGCTGTCTGGGGCCAACGTCCTGACTTTC. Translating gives CASSGQLSGANVLTF.

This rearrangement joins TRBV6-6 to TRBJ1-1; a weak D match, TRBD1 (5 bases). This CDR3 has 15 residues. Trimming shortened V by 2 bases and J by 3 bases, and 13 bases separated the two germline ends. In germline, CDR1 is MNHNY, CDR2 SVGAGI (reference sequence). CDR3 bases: TGTGCCAGCAGTTACGGTATACGAGGGGACACTGAAGCTTTCTTT. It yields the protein CASSYGIRGDTEAFF.